This T cell receptor beta chain originates from a study of T cell repertoires in cytomegalovirus infection. At the level of the study: Public TCR beta signatures indicated both CMV infection and matching HLA type. Notes on the study in general: CMV carriers having the relevant HLA were flagged by cumulative public TCR beta family frequency. Dominating the ex vivo response were TCR beta clonotypes that were CMV-specific and HLA-C-restricted.

This clonotype was observed a few times. The antigen is unknown. TCRdb passed the reads through MiXCR, listing each CDR3 protein once. The data contain approximately 400,000 distinct CDR3 sequences, 30% to 40% of them singletons. With 4 bases removed from V and 1 base from J, the gap between germline ends came to 14 bases. This CDR3 spans 15 amino acids. Germline assignment: CDR1 DFQATT and CDR2 SNEGSKA (reference sequence). This rearrangement joins TRBV20-1 to TRBJ1-5; the D is unclear. Sequencing input: PBMCs. This receptor was identified in a human donor in good health (CMV status not recorded). Some clones in this sample may be carry-over from other donors' samples. CDR3 sequence: CSAKWTGRSNQPQHF. The CDR3 bases are TGCAGTGCTAAATGGACGGGAAGAAGCAATCAGCCCCAGCATTTT.